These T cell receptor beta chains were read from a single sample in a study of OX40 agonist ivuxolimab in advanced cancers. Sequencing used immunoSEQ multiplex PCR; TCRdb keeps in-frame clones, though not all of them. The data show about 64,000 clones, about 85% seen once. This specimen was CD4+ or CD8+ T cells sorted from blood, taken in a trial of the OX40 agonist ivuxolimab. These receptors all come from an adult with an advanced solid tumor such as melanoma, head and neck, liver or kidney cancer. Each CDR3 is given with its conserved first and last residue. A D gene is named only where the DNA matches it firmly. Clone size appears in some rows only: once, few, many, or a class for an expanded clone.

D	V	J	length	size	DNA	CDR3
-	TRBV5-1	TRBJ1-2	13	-	TGCGCCAGCAGCTTGGGGCAGAACTATGGCTACACCTTC	CASSLGQNYGYTF
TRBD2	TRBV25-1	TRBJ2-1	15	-	TGTGCCAGCAGTAAAGCTAGCGGGGCCTACAATGAGCAGTTCTTC	CASSKASGAYNEQFF
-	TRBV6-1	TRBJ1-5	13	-	TGTGCCAGCAGTGAAGCCGGGAATCAGCCCCAGCATTTT	CASSEAGNQPQHF
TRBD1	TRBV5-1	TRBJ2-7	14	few	TGCGCCAGCAGCATTACAGGGGGCGTCTACGAGCAGTACTTC	CASSITGGVYEQYF
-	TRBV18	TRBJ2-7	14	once	TGTGCCAGCTCACCACAGCCAGCCTCCTACGAGCAGTACTTC	CASSPQPASYEQYF
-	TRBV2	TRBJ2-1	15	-	TGTGCCAGCACCGGGGGGCGGAGCTCCTACAATGAGCAGTTCTTC	CASTGGRSSYNEQFF
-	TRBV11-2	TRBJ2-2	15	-	TGTGCCAGCAACTCGAGGGGTACCAACACCGGGGAGCTGTTTTTT	CASNSRGTNTGELFF
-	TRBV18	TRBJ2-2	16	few	TGTGCCAGCTCACCACCTAGGCGAACGAACACCGGGGAGCTGTTTTTT	CASSPPRRTNTGELFF
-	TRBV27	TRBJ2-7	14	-	TGTGCCAGCAGTATCAGGGTTCCCCCCTACGAGCAGTACTTC	CASSIRVPPYEQYF
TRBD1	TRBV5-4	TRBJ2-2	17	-	TGTGCCAGCAGCTCAGCTGACAGGGGGCAGAACACCGGGGAGCTGTTTTTT	CASSSADRGQNTGELFF
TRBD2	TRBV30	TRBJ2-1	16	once	TGTGCCTGGAACCCCCCCGGGACTAGCGGAAACAATGAGCAGTTCTTC	CAWNPPGTSGNNEQFF
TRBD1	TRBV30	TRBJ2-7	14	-	TGTGCCTGGAGTCGGACAGGGGACTTCTACGAGCAGTACTTC	CAWSRTGDFYEQYF
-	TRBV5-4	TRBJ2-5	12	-	TGTGCCAGCAGCTTGGCCGGAGAGACCCAGTACTTC	CASSLAGETQYF
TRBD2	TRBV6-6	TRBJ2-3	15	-	TGTGCCAGCGGCAAGAGCGGGGGAGGGATGGGTACGCAGTATTTT	CASGKSGGGMGTQYF
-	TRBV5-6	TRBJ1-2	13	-	TGTGCCAGCAGCTCGACCTACAGGGAAGGCTACACCTTC	CASSSTYREGYTF
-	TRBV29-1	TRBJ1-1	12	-	TGCAGCGTTGCTAGGGTTAGGACTGAAGCTTTCTTT	CSVARVRTEAFF
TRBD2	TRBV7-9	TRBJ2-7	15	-	TGTGCCAGCAGCCAAGGGGGACTAGCGGACTACGAGCAGTACTTC	CASSQGGLADYEQYF
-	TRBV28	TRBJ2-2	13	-	TGTGCCAGCAGTTTATATCCCACCGGGGAGCTGTTTTTT	CASSLYPTGELFF
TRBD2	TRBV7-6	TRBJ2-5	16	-	TGTGCCAGCAGCTTAGTAGGTGGGACTAGTTTCCAGACCCAGTACTTC	CASSLVGGTSFQTQYF
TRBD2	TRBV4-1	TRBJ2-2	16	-	TGCGCCAGCAGCCCCCTGGGGAGGGCCTTTGGCGGGGAGCTGTTTTTT	CASSPLGRAFGGELFF
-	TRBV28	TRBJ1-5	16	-	TGTGCCAGCAGTAAGGACAGTACGGGGAATGTGCAGCCCCAGCATTTT	CASSKDSTGNVQPQHF
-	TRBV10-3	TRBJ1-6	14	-	TGTGCCACTAATAATCAGGACAGTAATTCACCCCTCCACTTT	CATNNQDSNSPLHF
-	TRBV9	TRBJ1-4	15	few	TGTGCCAGCAGCGTGGGTTGGGGCAGGGCTGAAAAACTGTTTTTT	CASSVGWGRAEKLFF
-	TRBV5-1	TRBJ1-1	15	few	TGCGCCAGCAGCCTATCCCCGGACAAGTACGCTGAAGCTTTCTTT	CASSLSPDKYAEAFF
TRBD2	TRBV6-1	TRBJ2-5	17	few	TGTGCCAGCAGTCAAGGGACTAGCGGGAGGGCCCAAGAGACCCAGTACTTC	CASSQGTSGRAQETQYF
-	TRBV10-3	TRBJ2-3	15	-	TGTGCCATCAGTGAGGCCGGGGGGCGTAAAGATACGCAGTATTTT	CAISEAGGRKDTQYF
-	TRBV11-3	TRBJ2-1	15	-	TGTGCCAGCAGCTTAGAAAGAGCGGTCTACAATGAGCAGTTCTTC	CASSLERAVYNEQFF
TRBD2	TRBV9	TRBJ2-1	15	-	TGTGCCAGCAACACGGGGGGTAGCTCCTACAATGAGCAGTTCTTC	CASNTGGSSYNEQFF
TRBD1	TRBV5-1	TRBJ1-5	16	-	TGCGCCAGCAGCCCTGATGGGACAGTTCGCAATCAGCCCCAGCATTTT	CASSPDGTVRNQPQHF
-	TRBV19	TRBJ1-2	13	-	TGTGCCAGTAGTCCAGGGGATGGCTATGGCTACACCTTC	CASSPGDGYGYTF
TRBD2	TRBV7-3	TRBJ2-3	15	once	TGTGCCAGCAGCCCGGGGACTAGCGGGGGGGTTAGTTCTGCTTTT	CASSPGTSGGVSSAF
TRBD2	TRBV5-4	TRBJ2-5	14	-	TGTGCCAGCAGCCCCGGGGGGTTAGGCGAGACCCAGTACTTC	CASSPGGLGETQYF
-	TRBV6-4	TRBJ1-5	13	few	TGTGCCAGCAGCCAAGAGGTGAATCAGCCCCAGCATTTT	CASSQEVNQPQHF
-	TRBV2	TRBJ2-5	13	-	TGTGCCAGCAGTTCTCGGTTCCAAGAGACCCAGTACTTC	CASSSRFQETQYF
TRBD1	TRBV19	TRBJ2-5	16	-	TGTGCCAGTAGTGCGTCCGGGACAGCTCTCCAGGAGACCCAGTACTTC	CASSASGTALQETQYF
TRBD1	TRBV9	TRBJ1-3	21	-	TGTGCCAGCAGCGTAGCCCCGGGGGGACAGGCCGGGGTGGGCACTGGAAACACCATATATTTT	CASSVAPGGQAGVGTGNTIYF
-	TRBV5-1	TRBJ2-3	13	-	TGCGCCAGCACCCATGAGGTGGCAGATACGCAGTATTTT	CASTHEVADTQYF
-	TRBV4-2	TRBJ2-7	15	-	TGTGCCAGCAGCCAAGAGCCGGGGGATTCCTACGAGCAGTACTTC	CASSQEPGDSYEQYF
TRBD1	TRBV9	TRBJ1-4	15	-	TGTGCCAGCAGCGTAGGGACAGGTTTTAATGAAAAACTGTTTTTT	CASSVGTGFNEKLFF
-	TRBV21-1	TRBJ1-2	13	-	TGTGCCAGCAGCGGGGGATTTAACTATGGCTACACCTTC	CASSGGFNYGYTF
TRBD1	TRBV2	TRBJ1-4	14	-	TGTGCCAGCAGTGCCGGGACAGGGGGTGAAAAACTGTTTTTT	CASSAGTGGEKLFF
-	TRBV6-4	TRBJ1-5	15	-	TGTGCCAGCAGTGGCAGTGATTATAGCAATCAGCCCCAGCATTTT	CASSGSDYSNQPQHF
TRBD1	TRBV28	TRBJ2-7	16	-	TGTGCCAGCAGTCAAACAGGGACAGGACTCTCCTACGAGCAGTACTTC	CASSQTGTGLSYEQYF